This T cell receptor beta chain appears in the sequencing data of a study of T cell responses to AZD1222 COVID-19 vaccine. The study's findings and limits: Dominant at 160-218 and 743-854, vaccine-associated CD4 TCRs also spanned spike. No day 14 peak samples; only post-peak repertoires were characterized. Nearly half of unique spike-specific TCRs reportedly avoided B.1.351 and B.1.1.7 mutated regions.

The assay was immunoSEQ multiplex PCR, and TCRdb's table has in-frame clones only and misses some. The table lists roughly 80,000 clones, approximately 87% of them singletons. Points on this clone: The antigen is not known.

Looked up from germline, CDR1 is SGHTA and CDR2 is FQGNSA. The V end lost 2 bases, the J end lost 4 bases, and 11 bases lay between the germline ends. The CDR3 totals 14 residues. The sample consisted of peripheral blood, taken on day 0 of MenACWY control vaccination. V is TRBV7-2 and J is TRBJ1-2; no definite D call. The clonotype originates from an adult in good health. Here the CDR3 reads CASSLTTGIYGYTF. The CDR3 DNA sequence: TGTGCCAGCAGCTTAACTACCGGGATCTATGGCTACACCTTC.